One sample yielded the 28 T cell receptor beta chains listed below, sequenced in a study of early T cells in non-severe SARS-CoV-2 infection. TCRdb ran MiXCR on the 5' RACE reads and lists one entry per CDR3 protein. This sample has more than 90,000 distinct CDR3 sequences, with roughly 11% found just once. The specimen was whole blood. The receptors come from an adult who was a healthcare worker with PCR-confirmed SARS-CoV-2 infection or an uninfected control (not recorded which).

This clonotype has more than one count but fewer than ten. Written as DNA, the CDR3 is TGTGCCAGCAGCTTAGGTGGGGGAAGATTGGGTGAAGCTTTCTTT. As protein: CASSLGGGRLGEAFF. V usage is TRBV7-9 and J usage is TRBJ1-1; possibly TRBD1 for D (5 bases). This CDR3 region has 15 residues. Germline assignment: CDR1 SEHNR and CDR2 FQNEAQ (reference sequence). Trimming took 1 base from V and 7 from J, leaving 16 bases between them.

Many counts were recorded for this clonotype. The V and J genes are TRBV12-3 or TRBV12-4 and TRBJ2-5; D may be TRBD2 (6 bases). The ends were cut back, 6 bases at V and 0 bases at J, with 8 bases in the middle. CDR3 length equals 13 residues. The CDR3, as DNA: TGTGCCAGCAGGGGACTCTACCAAGAGACCCAGTACTTC. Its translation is CASRGLYQETQYF.

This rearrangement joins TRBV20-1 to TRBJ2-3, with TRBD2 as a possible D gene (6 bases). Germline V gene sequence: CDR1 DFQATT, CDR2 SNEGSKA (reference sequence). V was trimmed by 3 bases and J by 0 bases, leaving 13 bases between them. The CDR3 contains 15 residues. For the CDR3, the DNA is TGCAGTGCTAGGGGAGGAGGAGGGAGCACAGATACGCAGTATTTT. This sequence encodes CSARGGGGSTDTQYF.

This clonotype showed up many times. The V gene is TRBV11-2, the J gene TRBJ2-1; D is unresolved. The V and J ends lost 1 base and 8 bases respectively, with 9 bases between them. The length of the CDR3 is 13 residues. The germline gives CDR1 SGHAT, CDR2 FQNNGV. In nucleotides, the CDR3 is TGTGCCAGCAGCTTAGGACGGGTGTATGAGCAGTTCTTC. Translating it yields CASSLGRVYEQFF.

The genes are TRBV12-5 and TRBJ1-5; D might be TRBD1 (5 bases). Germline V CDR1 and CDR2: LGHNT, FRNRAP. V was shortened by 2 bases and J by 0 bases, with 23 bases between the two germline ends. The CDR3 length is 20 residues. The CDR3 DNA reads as TGTGCTAGTGGTTTGCCCATTCGGGCGACAATGGACAATAGCAATCAGCCCCAGCATTTT. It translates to CASGLPIRATMDNSNQPQHF.

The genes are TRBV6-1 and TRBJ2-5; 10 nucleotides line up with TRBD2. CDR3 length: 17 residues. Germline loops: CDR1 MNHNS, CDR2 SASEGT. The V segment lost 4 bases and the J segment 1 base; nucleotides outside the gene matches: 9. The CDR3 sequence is CASSVNLAGALQETQYF. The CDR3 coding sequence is TGTGCCAGCAGTGTCAATCTAGCGGGAGCGCTCCAAGAGACCCAGTACTTC.

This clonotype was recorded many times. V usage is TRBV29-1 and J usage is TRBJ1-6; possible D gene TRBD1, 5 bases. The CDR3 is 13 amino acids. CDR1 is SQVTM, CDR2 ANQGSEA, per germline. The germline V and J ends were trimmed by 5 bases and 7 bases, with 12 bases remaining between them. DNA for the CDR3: TGCAGCGTTCGTAAGACAGACAATTCACCCCTCCACTTT. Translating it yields CSVRKTDNSPLHF.

The DNA for the CDR3 is TGCGCCAGCAGCCCCTCAGAGGGGACCATATATTTT. It encodes CASSPSEGTIYF. The genes are TRBV4-1 and TRBJ1-3; D perhaps matches TRBD1 (5 bases). The CDR3 has 12 amino acids. Trimming left V 4 bases short and J 10 bases short, with 11 bases between. CDR1 and CDR2 (germline): MGHRA, YSYEKL.

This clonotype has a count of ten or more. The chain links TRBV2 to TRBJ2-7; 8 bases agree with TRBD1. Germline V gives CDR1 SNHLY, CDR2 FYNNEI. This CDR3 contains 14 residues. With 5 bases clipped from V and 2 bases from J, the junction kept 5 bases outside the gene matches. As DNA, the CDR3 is TGTGCCAGCAGTCGACAGGGGCCCACCTACGAGCAGTACTTC. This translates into CASSRQGPTYEQYF. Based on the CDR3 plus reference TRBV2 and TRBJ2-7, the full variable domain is EPEVTQTPSHQVTQMGQEVILRCVPISNHLYFYWYRQILGQKVEFLVSFYNNEISEKSEIFDDQFSVERPDGSNFTLKIRSTKLEDSAMYFCASSRQGPTYEQYFGPGTRLTVT.

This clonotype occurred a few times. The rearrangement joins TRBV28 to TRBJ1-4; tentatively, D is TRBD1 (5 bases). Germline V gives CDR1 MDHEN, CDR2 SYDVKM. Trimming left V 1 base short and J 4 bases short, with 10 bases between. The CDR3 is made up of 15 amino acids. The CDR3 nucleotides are TGTGCCAGCAGTTTATTTGACAGTCATAATGAAAAACTGTTTTTT. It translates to CASSLFDSHNEKLFF.

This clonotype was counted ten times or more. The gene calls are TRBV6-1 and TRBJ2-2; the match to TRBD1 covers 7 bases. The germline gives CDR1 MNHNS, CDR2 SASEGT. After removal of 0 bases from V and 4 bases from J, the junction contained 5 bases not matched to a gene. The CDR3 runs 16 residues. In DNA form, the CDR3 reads TGTGCCAGCAGTGAAGCTGGGGACAGAGCCACCGGGGAGCTGTTTTTT. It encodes CASSEAGDRATGELFF.

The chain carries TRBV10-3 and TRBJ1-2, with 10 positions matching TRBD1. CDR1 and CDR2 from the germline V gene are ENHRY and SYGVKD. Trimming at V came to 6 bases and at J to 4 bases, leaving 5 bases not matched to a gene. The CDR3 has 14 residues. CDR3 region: CAISETGGAYGYTF. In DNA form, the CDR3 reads TGTGCCATCAGCGAGACAGGGGGCGCCTATGGCTACACCTTC.

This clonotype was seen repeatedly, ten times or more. CDR3 in amino acids: CASGILDRVPNSNQPQHF. The CDR3 DNA is TGTGCCAGCGGCATCCTGGACAGGGTTCCCAATAGCAATCAGCCCCAGCATTTT. This chain connects TRBV2 to TRBJ1-5; 8 bases are shared with TRBD1. Trimming removed 8 bases from V and 0 bases from J; junction bases left unmatched: 15. The length of the CDR3 is 18 residues. CDR1 SNHLY and CDR2 FYNNEI come from the germline V gene.

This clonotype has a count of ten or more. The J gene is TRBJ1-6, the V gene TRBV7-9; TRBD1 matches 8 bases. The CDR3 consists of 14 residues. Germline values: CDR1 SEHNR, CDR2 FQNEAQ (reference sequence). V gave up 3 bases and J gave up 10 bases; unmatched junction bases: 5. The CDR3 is CASSLADRGSPLHF. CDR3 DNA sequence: TGTGCCAGCAGCTTGGCCGACAGGGGATCACCCCTCCACTTT.

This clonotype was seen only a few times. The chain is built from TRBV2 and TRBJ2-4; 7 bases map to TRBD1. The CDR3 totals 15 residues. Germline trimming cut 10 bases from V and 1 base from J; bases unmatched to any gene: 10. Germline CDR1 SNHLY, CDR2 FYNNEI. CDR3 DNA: TGTGCCATCACGGTCTCGGACAGGGCCAAAAACATTCAGTACTTC. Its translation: CAITVSDRAKNIQYF.

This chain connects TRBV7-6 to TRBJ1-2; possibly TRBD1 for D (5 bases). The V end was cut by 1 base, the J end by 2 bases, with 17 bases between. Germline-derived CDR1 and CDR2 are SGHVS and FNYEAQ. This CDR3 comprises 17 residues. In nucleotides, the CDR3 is TGTGCCAGCAGCTTAGTTCCAGGGTCCCAAAACAACTATGGCTACACCTTC. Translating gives CASSLVPGSQNNYGYTF.

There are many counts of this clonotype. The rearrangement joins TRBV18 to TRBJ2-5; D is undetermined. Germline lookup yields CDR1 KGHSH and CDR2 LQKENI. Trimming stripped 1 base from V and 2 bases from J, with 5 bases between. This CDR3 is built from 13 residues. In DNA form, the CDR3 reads TGTGCCAGCTCACCACAATATCAAGAGACCCAGTACTTC. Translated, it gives CASSPQYQETQYF.

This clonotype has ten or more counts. Written as DNA, the CDR3 is TGTGCCAGCAGTTTAGCGGGCGGGAGCTCCTACAATGAGCAGTTCTTC. Amino acid sequence: CASSLAGGSSYNEQFF. The gene calls are TRBV27 and TRBJ2-1, with TRBD2 matching 7 bases. The germline V gene has CDR1 MNHEY and CDR2 SMNVEV (reference sequence). The CDR3 has 16 residues. V dropped 2 bases and J dropped 0; count of bases not matched to a gene: 4.

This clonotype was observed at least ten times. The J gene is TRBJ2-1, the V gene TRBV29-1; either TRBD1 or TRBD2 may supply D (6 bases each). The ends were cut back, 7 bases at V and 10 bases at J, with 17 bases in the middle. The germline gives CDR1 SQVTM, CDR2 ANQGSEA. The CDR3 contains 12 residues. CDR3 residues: CSAGGLAGEQFF. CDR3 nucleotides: TGCAGCGCCGGGGGCCTTGCGGGCGAGCAGTTCTTC.

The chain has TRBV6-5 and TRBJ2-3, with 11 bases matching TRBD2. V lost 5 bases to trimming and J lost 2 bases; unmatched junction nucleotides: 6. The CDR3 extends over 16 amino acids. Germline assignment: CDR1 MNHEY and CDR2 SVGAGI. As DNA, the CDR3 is TGTGCCAGCAGTCCCCTGGGACTAGCGGTCACAGATACGCAGTATTTT. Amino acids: CASSPLGLAVTDTQYF.

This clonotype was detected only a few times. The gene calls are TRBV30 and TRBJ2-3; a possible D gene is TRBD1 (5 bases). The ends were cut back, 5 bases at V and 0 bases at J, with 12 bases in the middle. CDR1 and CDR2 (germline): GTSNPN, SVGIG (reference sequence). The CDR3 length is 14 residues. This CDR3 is CAWDRTLSTDTQYF. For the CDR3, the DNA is TGTGCCTGGGACAGAACTTTAAGCACAGATACGCAGTATTTT. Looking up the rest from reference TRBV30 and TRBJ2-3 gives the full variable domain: SQTIHQWPATLVQPVGSPLSLECTVEGTSNPNLYWYRQAAGRGLQLLFYSVGIGQISSEVPQNLSASRPQDRQFILSSKKLLLSDSGFYLCAWDRTLSTDTQYFGPGTRLTVL.

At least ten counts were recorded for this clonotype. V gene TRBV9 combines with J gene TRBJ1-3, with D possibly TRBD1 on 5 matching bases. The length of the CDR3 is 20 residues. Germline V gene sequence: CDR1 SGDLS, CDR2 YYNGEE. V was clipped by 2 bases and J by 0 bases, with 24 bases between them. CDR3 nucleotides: TGTGCCAGCAGCGTTTTAGGCGGGACCTCCGCCACCGCCTCTGGAAACACCATATATTTT. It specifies CASSVLGGTSATASGNTIYF.

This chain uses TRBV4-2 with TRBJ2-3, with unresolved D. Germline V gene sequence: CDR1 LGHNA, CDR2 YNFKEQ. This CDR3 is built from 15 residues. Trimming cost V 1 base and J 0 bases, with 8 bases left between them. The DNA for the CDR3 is TGTGCCAGCAGCCAAGCTGAAGGGAGCACAGATACGCAGTATTTT. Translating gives CASSQAEGSTDTQYF.

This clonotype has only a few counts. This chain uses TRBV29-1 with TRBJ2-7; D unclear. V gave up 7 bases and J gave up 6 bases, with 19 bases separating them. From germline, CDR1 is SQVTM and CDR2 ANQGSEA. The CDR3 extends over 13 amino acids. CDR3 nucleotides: TGCAGCGCAAAGGCGGCCAGACCGTCCGAGCAGTACTTC. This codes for CSAKAARPSEQYF.

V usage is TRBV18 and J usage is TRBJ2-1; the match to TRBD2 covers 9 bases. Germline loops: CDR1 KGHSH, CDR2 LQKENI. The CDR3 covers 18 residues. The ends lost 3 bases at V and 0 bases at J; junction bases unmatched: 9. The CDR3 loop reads CASSPSGLALSSYNEQFF. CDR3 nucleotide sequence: TGTGCCAGCTCACCCTCGGGACTAGCTCTGAGCTCCTACAATGAGCAGTTCTTC. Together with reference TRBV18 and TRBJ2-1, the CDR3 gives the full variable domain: NAGVMQNPRHLVRRRGQEARLRCSPMKGHSHVYWYRQLPEEGLKFMVYLQKENIIDESGMPKERFSAEFPKEGPSILRIQQVVRGDSAAYFCASSPSGLALSSYNEQFFGPGTRLTVL.

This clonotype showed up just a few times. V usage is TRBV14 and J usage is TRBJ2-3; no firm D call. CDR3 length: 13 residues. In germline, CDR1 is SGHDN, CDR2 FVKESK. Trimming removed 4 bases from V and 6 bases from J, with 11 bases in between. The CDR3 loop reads CASSPILSDTQYF. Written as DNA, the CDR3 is TGTGCCAGCAGCCCTATTCTCTCGGATACGCAGTATTTT.

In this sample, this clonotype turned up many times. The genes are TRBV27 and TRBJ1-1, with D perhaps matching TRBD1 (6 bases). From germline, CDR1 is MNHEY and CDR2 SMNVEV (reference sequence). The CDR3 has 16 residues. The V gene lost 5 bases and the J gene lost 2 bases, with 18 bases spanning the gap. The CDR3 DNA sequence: TGTGCCAGCAGTCGAAAGGGGGGGAGCGTCAACACTGAAGCTTTCTTT. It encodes CASSRKGGSVNTEAFF.

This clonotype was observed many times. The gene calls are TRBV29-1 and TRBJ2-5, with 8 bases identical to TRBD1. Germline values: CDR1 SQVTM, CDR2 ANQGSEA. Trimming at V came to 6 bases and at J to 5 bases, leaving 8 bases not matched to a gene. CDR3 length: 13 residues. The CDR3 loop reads CSVGQGADETQYF. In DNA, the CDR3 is TGCAGCGTCGGGCAGGGGGCCGATGAGACCCAGTACTTC.